This TCR beta chain was recovered during a study of T cell changes during pregnancy in multiple sclerosis (dated by TCRdb to between 2018 and 2020). The study in broad terms: The study examined how the T cell repertoire changed over the course of pregnancy in women with multiple sclerosis.

Library method: the immunoSEQ multiplex PCR assay. In its TCRdb copy, this immuneACCESS table keeps in-frame sequences only and misses some clones. Where compared with another copy, unresolved V genes explain less than half of these, and the others have no known cause. The sample includes 27,000 or so clones, with almost 90% observed a single time. The ten most abundant clones make up less than 10% of the sample. Comment on this clone: The antigen it recognizes is unknown. Base qualities are not recorded, but no much larger clone differs from it by a single base.

The CDR3 runs 14 residues from the cysteine to the phenylalanine. This entry keeps only the CDR3 DNA: 42 bases, framed from base 1. Trimmed from V: 7 bases; trimmed from J: 6 bases; junction bases lacking a gene match: 5. From the germline V gene (reference sequence), CDR1 is MNHNY and CDR2 is SVGAGI. The sequence derives from a female donor with multiple sclerosis, enrolled in a pregnancy study. The rearrangement combines TRBV6-6 with TRBJ2-1; 11 bases in between match TRBD2. Sequenced material: CD8+ T cells from peripheral blood mononuclear cells, taken in the second trimester of pregnancy. The CDR3 protein: CASISGGASNEQFF. The nucleotide sequence is TGTGCCAGCATTAGCGGGGGGGCCTCCAATGAGCAGTTCTTC.